This T cell receptor beta chain was recorded in a study of shared clonotypes between healthy human individuals. Regarding the study as a whole: An effect of sequencing depth on clonotype sharing among donors was expected.

The V gene's germline CDR1 is KGHSH and CDR2 LQKENI. The junction had 3 bases not matched to a gene; V was cut back by 0 bases and J by 5 bases. This CDR3 is 16 amino acids long. Naivety among CD8 cells was defined by CD45RO negativity and positive CCR7 selection, thereby excluding terminally differentiated effector memory CD45RA+ cells. Assay: immunoSEQ multiplex PCR; the TCRdb copy retains only in-frame clones and omits some. The sample lists approximately 740,000 clones; 80% to 95% were seen once. As concerns this clone: Antigen specificity is unknown.

Material for sequencing was naive CD8+ T cells sorted from blood. The chain recombines TRBV18 with TRBJ2-1; 11 bases fit TRBD2. The source is a man aged 25 to 40 in good health. CDR3 nucleotide sequence: TGTGCCAGCTCACCACCGATACTAGCGGGGGACAATGAGCAGTTCTTC. It is translated as CASSPPILAGDNEQFF. The full variable domain, with the rest looked up from reference TRBV18 and TRBJ2-1, is NAGVMQNPRHLVRRRGQEARLRCSPMKGHSHVYWYRQLPEEGLKFMVYLQKENIIDESGMPKERFSAEFPKEGPSILRIQQVVRGDSAAYFCASSPPILAGDNEQFFGPGTRLTVL.